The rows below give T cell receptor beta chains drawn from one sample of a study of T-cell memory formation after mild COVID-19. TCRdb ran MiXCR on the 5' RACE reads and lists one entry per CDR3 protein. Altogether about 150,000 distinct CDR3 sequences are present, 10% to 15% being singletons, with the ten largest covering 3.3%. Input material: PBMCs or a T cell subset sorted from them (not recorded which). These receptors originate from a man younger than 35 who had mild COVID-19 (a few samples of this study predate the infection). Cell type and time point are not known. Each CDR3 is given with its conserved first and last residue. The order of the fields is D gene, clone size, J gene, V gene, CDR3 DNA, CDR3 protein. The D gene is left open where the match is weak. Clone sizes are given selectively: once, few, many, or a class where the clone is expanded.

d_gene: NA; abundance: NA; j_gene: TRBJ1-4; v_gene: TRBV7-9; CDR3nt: TGTGCCAGCAGCGGCCATATACAGGGACGAACTAATGAAAAACTGTTTTTT; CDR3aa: CASSGHIQGRTNEKLFF
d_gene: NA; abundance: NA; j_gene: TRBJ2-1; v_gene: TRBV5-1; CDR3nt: TGCGCCAGCAGCTTGGGGGGGGAACACGATGAGCAGTTCTTC; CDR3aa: CASSLGGEHDEQFF
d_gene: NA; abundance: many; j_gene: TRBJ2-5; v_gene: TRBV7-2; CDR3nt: TGTGCCAGCAGCTTAGCAGTCCGAAGCCGGGAGACCCAGTACTTC; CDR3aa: CASSLAVRSRETQYF
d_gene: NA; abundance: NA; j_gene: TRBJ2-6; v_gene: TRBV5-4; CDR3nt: TGTGCCAGCAGCTTCTTGGGATCTGGGGCCAACGTCCTGACTTTC; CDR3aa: CASSFLGSGANVLTF
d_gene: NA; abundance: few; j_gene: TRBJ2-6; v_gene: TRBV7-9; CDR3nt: TGTGCCAGCAGCCCCGCTCCGGGACGGCACTCTGGGGCCAACGTCCTGACTTTC; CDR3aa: CASSPAPGRHSGANVLTF
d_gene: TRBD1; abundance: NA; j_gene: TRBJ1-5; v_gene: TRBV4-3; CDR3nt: TGCGCCAGCAGCCAAGATTATACGGGACAGAGGCAGCCCCAGCATTTT; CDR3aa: CASSQDYTGQRQPQHF
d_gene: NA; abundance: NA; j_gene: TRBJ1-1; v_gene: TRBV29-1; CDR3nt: TGCAGCGCTGGTCAGGACCGACATAACACTGAAGCTTTCTTT; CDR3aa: CSAGQDRHNTEAFF
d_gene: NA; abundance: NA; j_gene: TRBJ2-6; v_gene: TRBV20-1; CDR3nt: TGCAGTGCTAGTCCTTCAAAAACTGGGGCCAACGTCCTGACTTTC; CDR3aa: CSASPSKTGANVLTF
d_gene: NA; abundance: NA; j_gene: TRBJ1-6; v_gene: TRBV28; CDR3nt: TGTGCCAGCAGTTTATTGCAGGTCGGATCCCTCCACTTT; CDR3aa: CASSLLQVGSLHF
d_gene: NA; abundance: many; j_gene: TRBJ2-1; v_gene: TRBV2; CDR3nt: TGTGCCAGCAGTGAAGCGCGAGAGTTACTAGCCTGGTTCTTC; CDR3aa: CASSEARELLAWFF
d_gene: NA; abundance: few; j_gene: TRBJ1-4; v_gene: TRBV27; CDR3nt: TGTGCCAGCAGTTTAAAGGGTGGAGGGGAAAAACTGTTTTTT; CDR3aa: CASSLKGGGEKLFF
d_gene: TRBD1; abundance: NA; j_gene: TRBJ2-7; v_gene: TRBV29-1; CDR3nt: TGCAGCGTACCGGGACAGGGGGCAAGGGAGCAGTACTTC; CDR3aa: CSVPGQGAREQYF
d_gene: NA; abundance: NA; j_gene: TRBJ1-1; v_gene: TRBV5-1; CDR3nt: TGCGCCAGCAGCCGTACAGGGAGTTTGAACACTGAAGCTTTCTTT; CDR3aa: CASSRTGSLNTEAFF
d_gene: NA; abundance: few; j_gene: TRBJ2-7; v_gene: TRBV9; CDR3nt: TGTGCCAGCAGCTCCGCCCCCGGACCCACAACCCCCTACGAGCAGTACTTC; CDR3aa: CASSSAPGPTTPYEQYF
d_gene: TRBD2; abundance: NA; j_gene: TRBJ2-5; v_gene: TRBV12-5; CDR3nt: TGTGCTAGTTCCCCCGGGACTAGCAGGGAGACCCAGTACTTC; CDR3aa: CASSPGTSRETQYF
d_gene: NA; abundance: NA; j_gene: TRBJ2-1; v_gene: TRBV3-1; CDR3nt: TGTGCCAGCAGCCAAGAGGGGGGTCGTGAGCAGTTCTTC; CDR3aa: CASSQEGGREQFF
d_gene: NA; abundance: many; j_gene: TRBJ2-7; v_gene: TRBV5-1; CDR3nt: TGCGCCAGCAGCTTGGGGCCAATGGCATACGAGCAGTACTTC; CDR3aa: CASSLGPMAYEQYF
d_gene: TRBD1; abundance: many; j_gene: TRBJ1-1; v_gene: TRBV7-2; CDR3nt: TGTGCCAGCGGACAGGGGGTGAACACTGAAGCTTTCTTT; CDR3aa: CASGQGVNTEAFF
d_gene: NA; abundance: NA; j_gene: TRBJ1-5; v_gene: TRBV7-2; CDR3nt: TGTGCCAGCAGCCCGCAACCTACATTACAAGCCCAGCATTTT; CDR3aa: CASSPQPTLQAQHF
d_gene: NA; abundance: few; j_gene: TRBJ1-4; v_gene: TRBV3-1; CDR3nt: TGTGCCAGCAGCCATTATCGGGGAGAGGAAAAACTGTTTTTT; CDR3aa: CASSHYRGEEKLFF
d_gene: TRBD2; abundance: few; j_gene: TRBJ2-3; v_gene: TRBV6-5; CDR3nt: TGTGCCAGCAGTTACTCGCCTAGCGGGCACACAGATACGCAGTATTTT; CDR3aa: CASSYSPSGHTDTQYF
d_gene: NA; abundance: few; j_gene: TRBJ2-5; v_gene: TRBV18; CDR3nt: TGTGCCAGCTCAAAAGGCGGCGCCCAAGAGACCCAGTACTTC; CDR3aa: CASSKGGAQETQYF
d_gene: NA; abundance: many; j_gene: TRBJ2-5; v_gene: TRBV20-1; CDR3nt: TGCAGTGCTGGTACAGAGGCGGGGACCCAGTACTTC; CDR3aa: CSAGTEAGTQYF
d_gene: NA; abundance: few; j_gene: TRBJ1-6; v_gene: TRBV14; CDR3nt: TGTGCCAGCAGCCAAGCAGGGGAATCACCCCTCCACTTT; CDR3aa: CASSQAGESPLHF
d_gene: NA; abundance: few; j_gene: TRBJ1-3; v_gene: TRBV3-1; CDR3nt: TGTGCCAGCAGCCAAGGGTCCGGGGCAGCTGGAAACACCATATATTTT; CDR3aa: CASSQGSGAAGNTIYF
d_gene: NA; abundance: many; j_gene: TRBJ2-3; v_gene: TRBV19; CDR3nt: TGTGCCAGTAGTCCCTCTTCGGAAAATACGCAGTATTTT; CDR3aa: CASSPSSENTQYF
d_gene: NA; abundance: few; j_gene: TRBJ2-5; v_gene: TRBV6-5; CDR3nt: TGTGCCAGCAGCCAACCACGCAGCCAAGAGACCCAGTACTTC; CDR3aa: CASSQPRSQETQYF
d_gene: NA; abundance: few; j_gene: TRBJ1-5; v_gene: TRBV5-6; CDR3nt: TGTGCCAGCAGCTACGGGCTATTGGGCAATCAGCCCCAGCATTTT; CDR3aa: CASSYGLLGNQPQHF
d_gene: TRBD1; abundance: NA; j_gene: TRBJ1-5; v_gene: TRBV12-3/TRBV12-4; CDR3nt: TGTGCCAGCAGTTTCCGATTTACCCCCTCGAGACAGGGGGCCTTGCCCCAGCATTTT; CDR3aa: CASSFRFTPSRQGALPQHF
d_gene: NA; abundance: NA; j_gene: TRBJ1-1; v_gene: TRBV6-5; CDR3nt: TGTGCCAGCAGTTACTCGCGGCCAGTGAACACTGAAGCTTTCTTT; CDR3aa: CASSYSRPVNTEAFF
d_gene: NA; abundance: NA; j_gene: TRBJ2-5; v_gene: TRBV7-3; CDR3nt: TGTGCCAGCAGCCGAGAATTACAAGAGACCCAGTACTTC; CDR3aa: CASSRELQETQYF
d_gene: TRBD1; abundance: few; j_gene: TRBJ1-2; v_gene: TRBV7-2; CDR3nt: TGTGCCAGCAGCGCCCGGGACAGGCGGGCTAACTATGGCTACACCTTC; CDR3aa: CASSARDRRANYGYTF
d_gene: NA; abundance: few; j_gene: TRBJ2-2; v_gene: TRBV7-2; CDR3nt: TGTGCCAGCAGCTTTTTCAGGCGCCAGAACACCGGGGAGCTGTTTTTT; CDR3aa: CASSFFRRQNTGELFF
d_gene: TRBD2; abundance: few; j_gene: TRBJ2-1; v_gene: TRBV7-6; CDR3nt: TGTGCCAGCAGCTTACCGGTTAGCGGGGGCGAAAGCGATGAGCAGTTCTTC; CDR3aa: CASSLPVSGGESDEQFF
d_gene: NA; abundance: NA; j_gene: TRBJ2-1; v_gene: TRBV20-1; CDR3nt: TGCAGTGCTAGAGGGGCGAGCTCCTACAATGAGCAGTTCTTC; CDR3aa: CSARGASSYNEQFF
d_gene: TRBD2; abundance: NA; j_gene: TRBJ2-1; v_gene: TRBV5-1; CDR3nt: TGCGCCAGCAGCTTGCTTCAGCGGGGCTACAATGAGCAGTTCTTC; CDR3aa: CASSLLQRGYNEQFF
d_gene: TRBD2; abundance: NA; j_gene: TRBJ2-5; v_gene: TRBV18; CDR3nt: TGTGCCAGCTCCCCGGGACTAGCGTTTGAGACCCAGTACTTC; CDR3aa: CASSPGLAFETQYF
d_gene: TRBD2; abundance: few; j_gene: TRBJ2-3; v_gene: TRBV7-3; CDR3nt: TGTGCCAGCAGCTTAACTCGGGCTAGCGGGGGAGATACGCAGTATTTT; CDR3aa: CASSLTRASGGDTQYF
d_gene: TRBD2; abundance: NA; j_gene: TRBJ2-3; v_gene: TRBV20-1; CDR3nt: TGCAGTGCTATTAGCGGGGGGGCGGCAGATACGCAGTATTTT; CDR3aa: CSAISGGAADTQYF
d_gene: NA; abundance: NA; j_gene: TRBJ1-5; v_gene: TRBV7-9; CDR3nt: TGTGCCAGCAGCTTAGACGGGTATCAGCCCCAGCATTTT; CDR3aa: CASSLDGYQPQHF
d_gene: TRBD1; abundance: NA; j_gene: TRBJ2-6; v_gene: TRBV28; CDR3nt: TGTGCCAGCAGCCTTATGACAGGGCGATCTGGGGCCAACGTCCTGACTTTC; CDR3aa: CASSLMTGRSGANVLTF
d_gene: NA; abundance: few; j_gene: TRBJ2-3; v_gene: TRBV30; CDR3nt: TGTGCCTGGAAGGTACCCTCTCGCACAGATACGCAGTATTTT; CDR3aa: CAWKVPSRTDTQYF
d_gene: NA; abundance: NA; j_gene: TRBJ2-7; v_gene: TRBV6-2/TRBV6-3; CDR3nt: TGTGCCAGCAGTTACCTGGGCGGACCCTACGAGCAGTACTTC; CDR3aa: CASSYLGGPYEQYF
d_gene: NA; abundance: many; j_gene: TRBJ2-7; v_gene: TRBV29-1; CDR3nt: TGCAGCGTTGAAGATAACCGGTTGAGGAAGCAGTACTTC; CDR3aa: CSVEDNRLRKQYF
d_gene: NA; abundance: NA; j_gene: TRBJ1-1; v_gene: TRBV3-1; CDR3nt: TGTGCCAGCAGCCAAAGGGGCTCTGAAGCTTTCTTT; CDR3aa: CASSQRGSEAFF
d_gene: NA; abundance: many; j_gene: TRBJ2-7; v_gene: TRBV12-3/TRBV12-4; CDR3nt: TGTGCCAGCAGGTCGGGGGCCGCAACCTACGAGCAGTACTTC; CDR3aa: CASRSGAATYEQYF
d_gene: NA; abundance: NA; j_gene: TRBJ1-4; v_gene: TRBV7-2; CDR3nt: TGTGCCAGCACCCTGGGCGGAGAGTTCGCGGAAAAACTGTTTTTT; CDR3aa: CASTLGGEFAEKLFF
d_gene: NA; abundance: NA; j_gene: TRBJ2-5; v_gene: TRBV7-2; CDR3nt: TGTGCCAGCAGCTTAGTCGGCGGGGACCTACAAGAGACCCAGTACTTC; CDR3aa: CASSLVGGDLQETQYF
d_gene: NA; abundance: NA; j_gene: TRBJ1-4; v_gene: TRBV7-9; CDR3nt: TGTGCCAGCAGCCCCCCGGCCATTAATGAAAAACTGTTTTTT; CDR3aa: CASSPPAINEKLFF
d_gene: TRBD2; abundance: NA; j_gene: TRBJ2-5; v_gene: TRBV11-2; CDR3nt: TGTGCCAGCAGCTCCCCGCGGGGGGGGCAAGAGACCCAGTACTTC; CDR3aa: CASSSPRGGQETQYF
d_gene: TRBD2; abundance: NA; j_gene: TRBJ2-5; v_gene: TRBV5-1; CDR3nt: TGCGCCAGCAGCTTGCTCGCAGGGAGGGCGGAGACCCAGTACTTC; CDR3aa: CASSLLAGRAETQYF